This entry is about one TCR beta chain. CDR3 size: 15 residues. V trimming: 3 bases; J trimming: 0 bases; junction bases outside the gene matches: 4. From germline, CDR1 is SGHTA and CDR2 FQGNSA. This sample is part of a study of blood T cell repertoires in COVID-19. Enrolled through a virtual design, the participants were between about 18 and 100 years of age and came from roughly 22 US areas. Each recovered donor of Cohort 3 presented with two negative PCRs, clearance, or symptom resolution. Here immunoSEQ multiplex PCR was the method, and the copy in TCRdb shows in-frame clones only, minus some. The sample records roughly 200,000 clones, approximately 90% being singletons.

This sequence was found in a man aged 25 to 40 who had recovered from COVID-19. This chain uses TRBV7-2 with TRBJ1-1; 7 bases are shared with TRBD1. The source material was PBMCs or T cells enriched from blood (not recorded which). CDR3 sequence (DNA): TGTGCCAGCAGCTTTGGACAGGTCGTGAACACTGAAGCTTTCTTT. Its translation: CASSFGQVVNTEAFF.